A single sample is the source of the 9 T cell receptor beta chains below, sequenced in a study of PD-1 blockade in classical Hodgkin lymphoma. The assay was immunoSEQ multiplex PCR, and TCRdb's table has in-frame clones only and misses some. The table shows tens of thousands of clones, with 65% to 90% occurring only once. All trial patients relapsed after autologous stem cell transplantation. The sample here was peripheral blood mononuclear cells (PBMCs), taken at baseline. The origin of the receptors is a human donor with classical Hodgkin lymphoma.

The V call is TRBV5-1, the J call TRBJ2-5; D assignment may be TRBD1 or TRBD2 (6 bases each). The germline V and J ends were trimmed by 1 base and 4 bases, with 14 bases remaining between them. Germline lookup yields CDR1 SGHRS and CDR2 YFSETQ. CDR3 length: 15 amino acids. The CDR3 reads CASSLSGGGGETQYF. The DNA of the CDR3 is TGCGCCAGCAGCTTGTCCGGGGGCGGAGGAGAGACCCAGTACTTC.

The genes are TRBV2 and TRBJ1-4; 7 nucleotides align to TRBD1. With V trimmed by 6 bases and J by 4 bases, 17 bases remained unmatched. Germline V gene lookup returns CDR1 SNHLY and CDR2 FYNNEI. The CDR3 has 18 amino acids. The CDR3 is CASSNSRTGGGNNEKLFF. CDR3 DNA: TGTGCCAGCAGCAATTCAAGGACAGGTGGGGGTAATAATGAAAAACTGTTTTTT.

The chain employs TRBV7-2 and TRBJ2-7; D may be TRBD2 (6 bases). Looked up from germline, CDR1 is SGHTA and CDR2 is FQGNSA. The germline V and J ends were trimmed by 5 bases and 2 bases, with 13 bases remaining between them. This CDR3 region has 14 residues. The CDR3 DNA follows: TGTGCCAGCAGCCAGACCGGGGGACCCTACGAGCAGTACTTC. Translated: CASSQTGGPYEQYF.

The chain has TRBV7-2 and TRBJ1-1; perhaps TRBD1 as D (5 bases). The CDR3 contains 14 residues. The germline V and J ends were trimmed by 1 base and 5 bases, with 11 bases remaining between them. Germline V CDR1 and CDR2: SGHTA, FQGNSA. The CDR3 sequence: CASSLGHGGTEAFF. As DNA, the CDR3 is TGTGCCAGCAGCTTAGGGCACGGGGGAACTGAAGCTTTCTTT.

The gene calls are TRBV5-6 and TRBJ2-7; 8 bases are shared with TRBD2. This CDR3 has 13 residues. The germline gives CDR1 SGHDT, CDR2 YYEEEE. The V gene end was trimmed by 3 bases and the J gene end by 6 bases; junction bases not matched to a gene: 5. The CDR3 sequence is CASSSIGTSEQYF. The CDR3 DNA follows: TGTGCCAGCAGCTCTATCGGGACTAGCGAGCAGTACTTC.

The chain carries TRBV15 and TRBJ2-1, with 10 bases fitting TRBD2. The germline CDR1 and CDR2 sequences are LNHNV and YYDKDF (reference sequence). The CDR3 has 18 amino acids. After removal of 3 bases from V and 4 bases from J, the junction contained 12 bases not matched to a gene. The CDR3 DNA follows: TGTGCCACCAGCAGGGCTACTAGCGGGGTTGTCGGATACAATGAGCAGTTCTTC. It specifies CATSRATSGVVGYNEQFF. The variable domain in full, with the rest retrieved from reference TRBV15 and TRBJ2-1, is DAMVIQNPRYQVTQFGKPVTLSCSQTLNHNVMYWYQQKSSQAPKLLFHYYDKDFNNEADTPDNFQSRRPNTSFCFLDIRSPGLGDTAMYLCATSRATSGVVGYNEQFFGPGTRLTVL.

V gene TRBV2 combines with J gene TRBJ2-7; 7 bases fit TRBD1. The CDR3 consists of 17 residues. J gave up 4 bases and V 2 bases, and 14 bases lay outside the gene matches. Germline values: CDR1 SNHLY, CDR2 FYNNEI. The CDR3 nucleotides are TGTGCCAGCAGTGAACGGACAGGCCTGAGTACTCTTTACGAGCAGTACTTC. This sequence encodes CASSERTGLSTLYEQYF.

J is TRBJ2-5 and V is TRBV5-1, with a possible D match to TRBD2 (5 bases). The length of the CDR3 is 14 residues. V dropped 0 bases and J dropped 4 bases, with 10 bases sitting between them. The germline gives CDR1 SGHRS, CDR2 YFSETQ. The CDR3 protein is CASSLGGPSETQYF. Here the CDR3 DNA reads TGCGCCAGCAGCTTGGGAGGGCCTTCAGAGACCCAGTACTTC.

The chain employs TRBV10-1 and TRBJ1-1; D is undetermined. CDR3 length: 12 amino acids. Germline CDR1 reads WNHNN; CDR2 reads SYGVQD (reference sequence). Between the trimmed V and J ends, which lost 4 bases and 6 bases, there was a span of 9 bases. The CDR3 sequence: CASSAGFSEAFF. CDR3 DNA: TGCGCCAGCAGTGCGGGGTTCTCTGAAGCTTTCTTT.